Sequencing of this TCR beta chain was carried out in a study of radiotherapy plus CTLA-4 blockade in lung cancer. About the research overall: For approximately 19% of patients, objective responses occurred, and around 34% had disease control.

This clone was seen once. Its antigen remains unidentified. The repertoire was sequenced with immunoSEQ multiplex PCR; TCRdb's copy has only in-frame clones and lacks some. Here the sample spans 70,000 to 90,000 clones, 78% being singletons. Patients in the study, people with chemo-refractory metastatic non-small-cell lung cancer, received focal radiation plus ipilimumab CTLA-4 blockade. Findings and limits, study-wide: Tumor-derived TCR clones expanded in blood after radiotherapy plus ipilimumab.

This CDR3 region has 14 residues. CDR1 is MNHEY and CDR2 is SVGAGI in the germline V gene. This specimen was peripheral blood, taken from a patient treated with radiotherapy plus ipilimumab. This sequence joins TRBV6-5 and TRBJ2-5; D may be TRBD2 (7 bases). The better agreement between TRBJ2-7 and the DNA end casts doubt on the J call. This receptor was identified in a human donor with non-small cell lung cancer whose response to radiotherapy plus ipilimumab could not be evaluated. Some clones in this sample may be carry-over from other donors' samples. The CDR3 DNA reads TGTGCCAGCAGTTACACGGAGGGGGGGTACGAGCAGTACTTC. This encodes CASSYTEGGYEQYF.